These T cell receptor beta chains were read from a single sample in a study of cytomegalovirus exposure and HLA in healthy donors. Sequenced by immunoSEQ multiplex PCR; TCRdb stores in-frame clones only, minus some. The sample carries about 110,000 clones, 81% recorded once. The sample was PBMCs. All receptors derive from a young woman in good health and CMV-seronegative. Both conserved end residues are part of each CDR3. Each record gives: D gene, V gene, CDR3 protein. D genes are given only for firm matches.

. TRBV4-3 CASSQAGTDTQYF
. TRBV5-1 CASSLERQGGGDTQYF
. TRBV7-9 CASSLSGIGGRSKETQYF
TRBD2 TRBV2 CASSEGSGRAREQFF
. TRBV28 CASSTRTAYNEQFF
TRBD1 TRBV5-4 CASSLASNRDRGQGANVLTF
TRBD2 TRBV5-6 CASSSYRDYSTDTQYF
TRBD2 TRBV6-5 CASSRTSGTDTQYF
. TRBV5-5 CASSFPQLRTDTQYF
. TRBV11-3 CASSGVGGNYNEQFF
. TRBV7-2 CASSLALSGRSYEQYF
TRBD1 TRBV5-1 CASSPQSGGQAGETQYF
. TRBV6-4 CASSDSPGMVNGYTF
. TRBV7-9 CASSRRGTEAFF
. TRBV7-9 CSSSLGSGEQFF
. TRBV4-1 CASSQDGSGQETQYF
TRBD1 TRBV13 CASSFGKGATSSYEQYF
. TRBV19 CASSTTTGQHYGYTF
. TRBV5-1 CASSLAATGPYEQYF
TRBD2 TRBV28 CASSFGAGGAPETQYF
TRBD1 TRBV6-5 CASSPQGAGNQPQHF
. TRBV7-2 CASSLTRGNEQFF
. TRBV27 CASSFRPVSYEQYF
. TRBV27 CASSLLTASTDTQYF
. TRBV18 CASSHRDIPYEQYF
TRBD2 TRBV14 CASSQRLAGVDEQFF
TRBD1 TRBV14 CASSQRQGPSEAFF
. TRBV29-1 CSAPLTGDTEAFF
TRBD2 TRBV2 CASSGTSGRFEQFF
TRBD1 TRBV19 CASSEQGIYEQYF
TRBD1 TRBV11-3 CASSYPRGRQGEGETQYF
TRBD2 TRBV6-1 CASSVRPLAATGELFF
. TRBV11-3 CASSLTSATDTQYF
. TRBV6-5 CATGGGLGSPLHF
. TRBV19 CASSKQVPYEQYF
. TRBV9 CASSSGRDNQPQHF
. TRBV19 CASSPDRRETQYF
. TRBV6-5 CASSPDSEAFF
. TRBV19 CASSLENGYEQYF
. TRBV28 CASSLSAGTQYF
TRBD2 TRBV28 CASRRPGTSGYYEQYF
TRBD1 TRBV7-2 CASSSTRDRQETQYF
TRBD1 TRBV27 CASRAWDRDYGYTF